The 23 T cell receptor beta chains reported below all come from one sample, sequenced in a study of blood T cell repertoires in COVID-19. Assay used: immunoSEQ multiplex PCR; TCRdb lists only in-frame clones, some missing. The data contain more than 250,000 clones, approximately 90% of them singletons. Source material: peripheral blood. The receptors derive from a man in his late teens or twenties with active or convalescent COVID-19.

This chain joins TRBV5-4 and TRBJ1-3; D remains unclear. Germline CDR1 and CDR2: SGHNT and YYREEE (reference sequence). There are 13 residues in the CDR3. V gave up 9 bases and J gave up 1 base, with 11 bases separating them. The chain's CDR3 is CAISTGSGNTIYF. CDR3 coding DNA: TGTGCCATCAGTACCGGGTCTGGAAACACCATATATTTT.

This chain uses TRBV6-5 with TRBJ2-1; tentatively, D is TRBD2 (6 bases). Per the germline V gene, CDR1 is MNHEY and CDR2 is SVGAGI. Trimming took off 6 bases at V and 3 bases at J, with 15 bases between the two ends. The CDR3 length is 15 residues. The CDR3 region is CASRFDGLFYNEQFF. CDR3 coding DNA: TGTGCCAGCAGGTTCGATGGACTATTCTACAATGAGCAGTTCTTC.

The chain joins TRBV5-6 to TRBJ2-7; possibly TRBD2 for D (5 bases). V gave up 5 bases and J gave up 0 bases, with 15 bases separating them. The CDR3 loop spans 15 amino acids. Germline V gene data show CDR1 as SGHDT and CDR2 as YYEEEE. CDR3 region: CASRADGEPSYEQYF. The CDR3 DNA is TGTGCCAGCAGGGCGGACGGGGAGCCCTCCTACGAGCAGTACTTC.

This clone was picked up one time. This rearrangement joins TRBV5-1 to TRBJ1-2; 8 nucleotides line up with TRBD1. CDR3 size: 16 residues. Looked up from germline, CDR1 is SGHRS and CDR2 is YFSETQ. V lost 1 base and J lost 7; bases outside the gene matches: 12. CDR3 protein: CASSLFSGTGRPGYTF. CDR3 sequence (DNA): TGCGCCAGCAGCTTGTTCTCTGGGACAGGACGTCCTGGCTACACCTTC.

The chain has TRBV7-3 and TRBJ2-1; 12 bases fit TRBD2. Unmatched junction bases numbered 8, after V lost 5 bases and J lost 9 bases. This CDR3 comprises 15 residues. Looked up from germline, CDR1 is SGHTA and CDR2 is FQGTGA. The CDR3 DNA reads TGTGCCAGCAGCCCATGGACTAGCGGGGAATCTGAGCAGTTCTTC. This codes for CASSPWTSGESEQFF.

This clone appeared a single time. CDR3 bases: TGTGCCAGCAGCCACGGAGGGACAGGGCGGTTTGGTCAGTACTTC. Its translation is CASSHGGTGRFGQYF. This chain links TRBV7-2 with TRBJ2-4, with 9 bases matching TRBD1. The CDR3 spans 15 residues. The germline gives CDR1 SGHTA, CDR2 FQGNSA. The trim removed 5 bases at V and 12 bases at J, leaving 14 bases unmatched. Complete variable domain (other parts from reference TRBV7-2 and TRBJ2-4): GAGVSQSPSNKVTEKGKDVELRCDPISGHTALYWYRQSLGQGLEFLIYFQGNSAPDKSGLPSDRFSAERTGGSVSTLTIQRTQQEDSAVYLCASSHGGTGRFGQYFGAGTRLSVL.

The chain couples TRBV4-2 to TRBJ1-4; perhaps TRBD1 as D (5 bases). Trimming cost V 0 bases and J 7 bases, with 9 bases left between them. CDR3 length equals 14 residues. Germline V gives CDR1 LGHNA, CDR2 YNFKEQ. CDR3 nucleotides: TGTGCCAGCAGCCAAGACAGGGTTGCTGAAAAACTGTTTTTT. Its protein product is CASSQDRVAEKLFF.

This clone showed up just a few times. V is TRBV30 and J is TRBJ1-6; 7 bases fit TRBD1. The CDR3 consists of 14 residues. The ends lost 5 bases at V and 10 bases at J; junction bases unmatched: 11. Germline CDR1 reads GTSNPN; CDR2 reads SVGIG (reference sequence). The CDR3 loop reads CAWERETGYSPLHF. The DNA for the CDR3 is TGTGCCTGGGAGAGGGAGACAGGGTACTCACCCCTCCACTTT.

The genes are TRBV6-2 or TRBV6-3 and TRBJ2-7; D is possibly TRBD2 (5 bases). The germline CDR1 and CDR2 sequences are MNHEY and SVGEGT. This CDR3 is built from 15 residues. The V and J ends lost 1 base and 6 bases respectively, with 16 bases between them. The CDR3 bases are TGTGCCAGCAGTTACTTAACCGGACTTCGGGGCGAGCAGTACTTC. The encoded protein is CASSYLTGLRGEQYF.

The chain links TRBV2 to TRBJ2-7; the D gene is possibly TRBD2 (5 bases). The CDR3 spans 13 residues. V was cut by 0 bases and J by 7 bases, with 10 bases left in between. CDR1 and CDR2 (germline): SNHLY, FYNNEI. In nucleotides, the CDR3 is TGTGCCAGCAGTGAAGCGGGAGTGGGAGAGCAGTACTTC. It translates to CASSEAGVGEQYF.

The chain carries TRBV4-2 and TRBJ2-1; 8 bases map to TRBD2. CDR1 LGHNA and CDR2 YNFKEQ come from the germline V gene. The CDR3 consists of 14 residues. V dropped 1 base and J dropped 7; count of bases not matched to a gene: 3. The CDR3 sequence: CASSQGREVNEQFF. The CDR3 DNA follows: TGTGCCAGCAGCCAAGGGCGGGAGGTAAATGAGCAGTTCTTC.

The V gene is TRBV7-7, the J gene TRBJ2-3; a weak D match, TRBD1 (5 bases). Trimming removed 2 bases at V and 6 bases at J, with 15 bases between. CDR3 length: 15 amino acids. Germline-derived CDR1 and CDR2 are SSHAT and FNYEAQ (reference sequence). CDR3 coding DNA: TGTGCCAGCAGCTTATCGGCCGATAGGGGTGATACGCAGTATTTT. Protein: CASSLSADRGDTQYF.

This rearrangement joins TRBV4-1 to TRBJ2-1, with unresolved D. Germline CDR1 is MGHRA and CDR2 is YSYEKL. V was shortened by 2 bases and J by 6 bases, with 8 bases between the two germline ends. The CDR3 is 13 amino acids. CDR3 protein: CASSQNLVNEQFF. The CDR3 DNA reads TGCGCCAGCAGCCAAAACCTAGTCAATGAGCAGTTCTTC.

V gene TRBV30 combines with J gene TRBJ1-5; D may be TRBD1 (6 bases). Germline V gives CDR1 GTSNPN, CDR2 SVGIG (reference sequence). The CDR3 extends over 14 amino acids. Trimming took off 1 base at V and 3 bases at J, with 10 bases between the two ends. CDR3 sequence (DNA): TGTGCCTGGAGTGGGGGACAACCCAATCAGCCCCAGCATTTT. Translated, it gives CAWSGGQPNQPQHF.

The chain couples TRBV19 to TRBJ2-1, with D possibly being TRBD2 (6 bases). Trimming took 10 bases from V and 7 from J, leaving 23 bases between them. The CDR3 extends over 15 amino acids. The germline CDR1 and CDR2 sequences are LNHDA and SQIVND (reference sequence). CDR3 sequence (DNA): TGTGCCACCACCCTGGGTAGCGGCGCTGGGAATGAGCAGTTCTTC. It encodes CATTLGSGAGNEQFF.

The chain has TRBV5-5 and TRBJ1-1; perhaps TRBD1 as D (6 bases). V was pared by 0 bases and J by 2 bases, with 11 bases between. The CDR3 sequence is 15 residues long. The V gene's germline CDR1 is SGHKS and CDR2 YYEKEE (reference sequence). The CDR3 DNA is TGTGCCAGCAGCTTGGCAGGGGAAGATAACACTGAAGCTTTCTTT. As protein: CASSLAGEDNTEAFF.

The rearrangement uses TRBV19 and TRBJ2-5; TRBD2 matches at 11 bases. The CDR3 totals 15 residues. Germline assignment: CDR1 LNHDA and CDR2 SQIVND (reference sequence). With V trimmed by 6 bases and J by 3 bases, 6 bases remained unmatched. The CDR3 reads CASSTPGLAEETQYF. In DNA, the CDR3 is TGTGCCAGTAGCACCCCGGGACTAGCGGAAGAGACCCAGTACTTC. The full variable domain, completed using reference TRBV19 and TRBJ2-5, is DGGITQSPKYLFRKEGQNVTLSCEQNLNHDAMYWYRQDPGQGLRLIYYSQIVNDFQKGDIAEGYSVSREKKESFPLTVTSAQKNPTAFYLCASSTPGLAEETQYFGPGTRLLVL.

The chain couples TRBV19 to TRBJ1-2; D not resolved. The germline CDR1 and CDR2 sequences are LNHDA and SQIVND (reference sequence). V was trimmed by 3 bases and J by 6 bases, leaving 5 bases between them. This CDR3 is built from 11 residues. The CDR3 spells CASSIADGYTF. The CDR3 DNA is TGTGCCAGTAGTATTGCGGATGGCTACACCTTC. The whole variable domain, remainder taken from reference TRBV19 and TRBJ1-2, is DGGITQSPKYLFRKEGQNVTLSCEQNLNHDAMYWYRQDPGQGLRLIYYSQIVNDFQKGDIAEGYSVSREKKESFPLTVTSAQKNPTAFYLCASSIADGYTFGSGTRLTVV.

This chain links TRBV24-1 with TRBJ1-2; D unclear. This CDR3 is built from 13 residues. Germline loops: CDR1 KGHDR, CDR2 SFDVKD. The V gene lost 2 bases and the J gene lost 2 bases, with 5 bases spanning the gap. The CDR3 is CATSDYSNYGYTF. The CDR3 coding sequence is TGTGCCACCAGTGATTACAGCAACTATGGCTACACCTTC.

The chain combines TRBV3-1 (or the pseudogene TRBV3-2) with TRBJ1-5, with 7 bases matching TRBD1. Germline V CDR1 and CDR2: LGHDT, YNNKEL (reference sequence). The V gene end was trimmed by 4 bases and the J gene end by 6 bases; junction bases not matched to a gene: 0. This CDR3 is 12 amino acids long. For the CDR3, the DNA is TGTGCCAGCAGCCGACAGGGTCAGCCCCAGCATTTT. It translates to CASSRQGQPQHF.

The genes are TRBV18 and TRBJ1-3; D is possibly TRBD1 (5 bases). V lost 0 bases to trimming and J lost 0 bases, with 12 bases between them. The germline CDR1 and CDR2 sequences are KGHSH and LQKENI. The CDR3 extends over 17 amino acids. CDR3 region: CASSPPGLQSSGNTIYF. DNA of the CDR3: TGTGCCAGCTCACCACCGGGACTCCAGAGCTCTGGAAACACCATATATTTT.

The V gene is TRBV18, the J gene TRBJ1-5; possibly TRBD1 for D (5 bases). Per the germline V gene, CDR1 is KGHSH and CDR2 is LQKENI. The CDR3 sequence is 13 residues long. The V end lost 2 bases, the J end lost 11 bases, and 13 bases lay between the germline ends. CDR3 sequence: CASSPSGENAQHF. For the CDR3, the DNA is TGTGCCAGCTCACCATCGGGGGAAAATGCCCAGCATTTT. Full variable domain (outside the CDR3, taken from reference TRBV18 and TRBJ1-5): NAGVMQNPRHLVRRRGQEARLRCSPMKGHSHVYWYRQLPEEGLKFMVYLQKENIIDESGMPKERFSAEFPKEGPSILRIQQVVRGDSAAYFCASSPSGENAQHFGDGTRLSIL.

V and J are TRBV2 and TRBJ1-3; 12 nucleotides align to TRBD1. The germline CDR1 and CDR2 sequences are SNHLY and FYNNEI. The J segment lost 6 bases and the V segment lost 5 bases, leaving 5 bases of the junction unmatched. This CDR3 spans 15 amino acids. The CDR3 DNA reads as TGTGCCAGCAGTTGGGACAGGGGGCATGAAAACACCATATATTTT. It yields the protein CASSWDRGHENTIYF.